The clone carrying this TCR beta chain was observed at least ten times. The CDR3 has 12 residues. The germline gives CDR1 SNHLY, CDR2 FYNNEI. V dropped 5 bases and J dropped 6 bases, with 8 bases sitting between them. The data belong to a study of human T cells and chemical hapten exposure. In the original analysis: Sample TCR totals centred on a median of approximately 96,000, ranging about 20,000 to 700,000. TCRdb itself ran the RACE reads through MiXCR, one entry per CDR3 protein. For this entry, the V and J calls and clone size follow TCRdb and not the study's own pipeline. The top ten clones hold approximately 2.3% of a sample with 380,000 or so distinct CDR3 sequences, approximately 5.1% of them seen once. Time point meaning: patch test 1, 2 weeks after DPC sensitization. Stated treatment: therapeutic diphenylcyclopropenone sensitization with weekly scalp DPC. Blood was collected ahead of every patch test applied.

Sequenced material: whole blood, taken in connection with sensitization to the hapten diphenylcyclopropenone (DPC). The clonotype was recovered from a woman aged 45 to 65 with alopecia areata. Some clones in this sample may be carry-over from other donors' samples. The rearrangement joins TRBV2 to TRBJ2-1; D gene unclear. This CDR3 is CASSRVGNEQFF. Here the CDR3 DNA reads TGTGCCAGCAGTAGGGTAGGCAATGAGCAGTTCTTC.